The 30 T cell receptor gamma chains below come from one sample, sequenced in a study of Vδ1+ human thymocytes. No antigen is known for these receptors. Extracted RNA was reverse transcribed into cDNA. The CDR3 regions were amplified by multiplex PCR from V-gene primers to a constant-region primer. TCRdb reanalyzed the multiplex PCR reads using CATT. The sample includes 25,000 to 35,000 gamma-chain clones, 15% to 25% of them seen just once. Study outcomes and limitations: In the thymus, TRG and TRD repertoires looked highly polyclonal with Gaussian CDR3 lengths.

The sequenced sample was Vdelta1+ gamma-delta thymocytes from the thymus. Specified subset: FACS-sorted CD3+ TCRalphabeta- TCRVdelta1+ TCRVdelta2- thymocytes. These receptors came from a boy younger than two who had congenital heart surgery.

This clone occurred a few times. This chain connects TRGV2 to TRGJ1 or TRGJ2. This CDR3 comprises 13 residues. V gave up 0 bases and J gave up 8 bases; unmatched junction bases: 7. Germline values: CDR1 EGSNGY, CDR2 YDSYNSKV. The CDR3 DNA sequence: TGTGCCACCTGGGACGGGCCAGGGGATAAGAAACTCTTT. Amino acid sequence: CATWDGPGDKKLF.

This clone is classed as medium-sized. Other DNA sequences from this sample encode an identical CDR3 as well. The J gene is TRGJ1 or TRGJ2, the V gene TRGV2. Germline lookup yields CDR1 EGSNGY and CDR2 YDSYNSKV. The J segment lost 9 bases and the V segment lost 0 bases, leaving 2 bases of the junction unmatched. The length of the CDR3 is 11 residues. The DNA of the CDR3 is TGTGCCACCTGGGACGGGCTTAAGAAACTCTTT. This codes for CATWDGLKKLF.

This rearrangement joins TRGV3 to TRGJ1 or TRGJ2. The V gene end was trimmed by 10 bases and the J gene end by 10 bases; junction bases not matched to a gene: 7. Germline CDR1 reads VTNTFY; CDR2 reads YDVSTARD (reference sequence). The CDR3 is 9 amino acids. In nucleotides, the CDR3 is TGTGCCACGTTATGCAAGAAACTCTTT. Amino acid sequence: CATLCKKLF.

The chain is built from TRGV4 and TRGJP1. The germline gives CDR1 EGSTGY, CDR2 YDSYTSSV. This CDR3 has 16 residues. The V gene end was trimmed by 2 bases and the J gene end by 0 bases; junction bases not matched to a gene: 6. CDR3 loop: CATWDAPYTTGWFKIF. DNA of the CDR3: TGTGCCACCTGGGATGCCCCATATACCACTGGTTGGTTCAAGATATTT.

V usage is TRGV5 and J usage is TRGJP2. In germline, CDR1 is VINAFY, CDR2 YDVSNSKD. CDR3 length: 18 amino acids. Trimming cost V 4 bases and J 0 bases; bases outside gene matches: 14. CDR3 residues: CATWEEQTSYSSDWIKTF. CDR3 DNA: TGTGCCACCTGGGAGGAGCAGACCTCCTATAGTAGTGATTGGATCAAGACGTTT.

This clone has only a few counts. The genes are TRGV4 and TRGJ1 or TRGJ2. CDR1 and CDR2 from the germline V gene are EGSTGY and YDSYTSSV. V lost 5 bases and J lost 0; bases outside the gene matches: 13. This CDR3 has 16 amino acids. Here the CDR3 DNA reads TGTGCCACCTGGGCCTCCCCCCGAAAGAATTATTATAAGAAACTCTTT. It yields the protein CATWASPRKNYYKKLF.

This clone appeared a few times. A single base separates this from a much larger clone, so it may be a read error. The identical CDR3 is also encoded by other nucleotide sequences in the sample. The chain combines TRGV2 with TRGJ1 or TRGJ2. The CDR3 totals 12 residues. Trimming took 0 bases from V and 7 from J; bases not matched to a gene: 3. Germline-derived CDR1 and CDR2 are EGSNGY and YDSYNSKV. CDR3 DNA: TGTGCCACCTGGGACGGGAGGTATAAGAAACTCTTT. Protein: CATWDGRYKKLF.

The V and J genes are TRGV3 and TRGJ1 or TRGJ2. The germline V gene encodes CDR1 VTNTFY and CDR2 YDVSTARD (reference sequence). The J segment lost 0 bases and the V segment lost 1 base, leaving 3 bases of the junction unmatched. This CDR3 region has 14 residues. The CDR3 bases are TGTGCCACCTGGGACAGAAAGAATTATTATAAGAAACTCTTT. It is translated as CATWDRKNYYKKLF.

The V and J genes are TRGV3 and TRGJ1 or TRGJ2. CDR1 is VTNTFY, CDR2 YDVSTARD, per germline (reference sequence). The CDR3 has 13 amino acids. The V segment lost 6 bases and the J segment 6 bases; nucleotides outside the gene matches: 11. The CDR3 reads CATWTGSGYKKLF. CDR3 DNA sequence: TGTGCCACCTGGACAGGGTCGGGTTATAAGAAACTCTTT.

This chain connects TRGV5 to TRGJP1. V trimming: 5 bases; J trimming: 8 bases; junction bases outside the gene matches: 8. The CDR3 sequence is 13 residues long. The germline gives CDR1 VINAFY, CDR2 YDVSNSKD. The CDR3 DNA reads TGTGCCACCTGGGCCCTACCCGGTTGGTTCAAGATATTT. Amino acid sequence: CATWALPGWFKIF.

This chain uses TRGV5 with TRGJ1 or TRGJ2. The CDR3 totals 12 residues. Germline V gene lookup returns CDR1 VINAFY and CDR2 YDVSNSKD. V was pared by 6 bases and J by 4 bases, with 6 bases of the junction left unmatched. The CDR3 reads CATWTEYYKKLF. The CDR3 nucleotides read TGTGCCACCTGGACAGAATATTATAAGAAACTCTTT.

In the case of this clone: The same CDR3 arises from other DNA sequences in this sample as well. V gene TRGV9 combines with J gene TRGJ1 or TRGJ2. V was clipped by 1 base and J by 3 bases; unmatched bases: 6. CDR1 and CDR2 (germline): GITISATS, ISYDGTV (reference sequence). The CDR3 loop spans 14 amino acids. CDR3 sequence: CALWEVPLYYKKLF. The CDR3 DNA reads TGTGCCTTGTGGGAGGTCCCACTTTATTATAAGAAACTCTTT.

This clone is termed medium-sized (0.01 to 0.1%). The V call is TRGV9, the J call TRGJ1 or TRGJ2. The length of the CDR3 is 12 residues. Looked up from germline, CDR1 is GITISATS and CDR2 is ISYDGTV (reference sequence). Trimming cost V 5 bases and J 0 bases; bases outside gene matches: 1. CDR3 sequence (DNA): TGTGCCTTGTGGGGGAATTATTATAAGAAACTCTTT. It codes for CALWGNYYKKLF.

This clone was seen a handful of times. The chain carries TRGV5 and TRGJP1. Losses at the gene ends were 0 bases for V and 6 bases for J; bases not matched to a gene: 1. This CDR3 is 13 amino acids long. Germline CDR1 VINAFY, CDR2 YDVSNSKD. As DNA, the CDR3 is TGTGCCACCTGGGACAGGGCTGGTTGGTTCAAGATATTT. Its translation is CATWDRAGWFKIF.

Concerning this clone itself: The sample contains more than one DNA sequence encoding this CDR3. This chain connects TRGV3 to TRGJ1 or TRGJ2. This CDR3 comprises 15 residues. V gave up 0 bases and J gave up 2 bases; unmatched junction bases: 7. CDR1 is VTNTFY and CDR2 is YDVSTARD in the germline V gene (reference sequence). In DNA, the CDR3 is TGTGCCACCTGGGACAGGCCCTCCTATTATTATAAGAAACTCTTT. Amino acids: CATWDRPSYYYKKLF.

This clone occurred a few times. The chain links TRGV4 to TRGJ1 or TRGJ2. CDR1 is EGSTGY, CDR2 YDSYTSSV, per germline. The V and J ends lost 1 base and 4 bases, in that order; junction bases with no gene match: 7. The CDR3 is 14 residues long. The CDR3 loop reads CATWDGPEYYKKLF. In nucleotides, the CDR3 is TGTGCCACCTGGGATGGCCCGGAATATTATAAGAAACTCTTT.

V gene TRGV4 combines with J gene TRGJ1 or TRGJ2. Germline V gives CDR1 EGSTGY, CDR2 YDSYTSSV. J gave up 4 bases and V 2 bases, and 8 bases lay outside the gene matches. CDR3 length: 14 amino acids. CDR3 bases: TGTGCCACCTGGGATGAGGGATTCTATTATAAGAAACTCTTT. As protein: CATWDEGFYYKKLF.

The chain has TRGV9 and TRGJ1 or TRGJ2. The germline V gene has CDR1 GITISATS and CDR2 ISYDGTV (reference sequence). This CDR3 is 12 amino acids long. V gave up 2 bases and J gave up 8 bases; unmatched junction bases: 6. CDR3 bases: TGTGCCTTGTGGGAGGGCTTACATAAGAAACTCTTT. Encoded protein: CALWEGLHKKLF.

This clone turned up a few times. The chain combines TRGV9 with TRGJP1. CDR3 length: 15 amino acids. Germline V gene data show CDR1 as GITISATS and CDR2 as ISYDGTV (reference sequence). The V segment lost 5 bases and the J segment 0 bases; nucleotides outside the gene matches: 6. The CDR3 bases are TGTGCCTTGTGGGCTTTTTATACCACTGGTTGGTTCAAGATATTT. It yields the protein CALWAFYTTGWFKIF.

This clone has more than one count but fewer than ten. The same CDR3 arises from other DNA sequences in this sample as well. The J gene is TRGJ1 or TRGJ2, the V gene TRGV5. The J segment lost 3 bases and the V segment lost 0 bases, leaving 5 bases of the junction unmatched. Germline V gene lookup returns CDR1 VINAFY and CDR2 YDVSNSKD. This CDR3 has 14 residues. In nucleotides, the CDR3 is TGTGCCACCTGGGACAGGCTTGGTTATTATAAGAAACTCTTT. Its protein product is CATWDRLGYYKKLF.

The chain employs TRGV3 and TRGJ1 or TRGJ2. CDR1 and CDR2 from the germline V gene are VTNTFY and YDVSTARD (reference sequence). The CDR3 totals 16 residues. Trimming at V came to 3 bases and at J to 3 bases, leaving 14 bases not matched to a gene. This chain's CDR3 is CATWDGLRAPYYKKLF. CDR3 DNA: TGTGCCACCTGGGACGGGCTTCGTGCGCCTTATTATAAGAAACTCTTT.

V gene TRGV8 combines with J gene TRGJ1 or TRGJ2. V dropped 1 base and J dropped 3; count of bases not matched to a gene: 9. There are 15 residues in the CDR3. CDR1 is VENAVY, CDR2 YDSYNSRV, per germline. The CDR3 DNA sequence: TGTGCCACCTGGGATAGCCAAAAGGGTTATTATAAGAAACTCTTT. Amino acids: CATWDSQKGYYKKLF.

The chain couples TRGV9 to TRGJ1 or TRGJ2. Germline V gene sequence: CDR1 GITISATS, CDR2 ISYDGTV (reference sequence). V was clipped by 2 bases and J by 10 bases; unmatched bases: 5. The CDR3 has 11 residues. CDR3 sequence (DNA): TGTGCCTTGTGGGAGGAACGCAAGAAACTCTTT. Translation gives CALWEERKKLF.

V is TRGV9 and J is TRGJP2. With V trimmed by 0 bases and J by 11 bases, 12 bases remained unmatched. CDR1 and CDR2 from the germline V gene are GITISATS and ISYDGTV (reference sequence). This CDR3 is built from 15 residues. As DNA, the CDR3 is TGTGCCTTGTGGGAGGTGCATGGTGATTGGTGGATCAAGACGTTT. Its translation is CALWEVHGDWWIKTF.

The chain is built from TRGV3 and TRGJP2. V shed 0 bases and J 10 bases; nucleotides not matched to a gene: 26. The CDR3 is 20 residues long. In germline, CDR1 is VTNTFY, CDR2 YDVSTARD (reference sequence). In DNA, the CDR3 is TGTGCCACCTGGGACAGGCTGAAGGGGTTTAGGGGATCGCTGGTTTGGATCAAGACGTTT. This encodes CATWDRLKGFRGSLVWIKTF.

Points on this clone: Different DNA sequences within this sample yield the same CDR3. V and J are TRGV4 and TRGJ1 or TRGJ2. The CDR3 totals 14 residues. After removal of 4 bases from V and 6 bases from J, the junction contained 12 bases not matched to a gene. The germline gives CDR1 EGSTGY, CDR2 YDSYTSSV. CDR3 loop: CATWDGPGGYKKLF. CDR3 coding DNA: TGTGCCACCTGGGACGGCCCGGGTGGTTATAAGAAACTCTTT.

The genes are TRGV9 and TRGJ1 or TRGJ2. The CDR3 covers 14 residues. From germline, CDR1 is GITISATS and CDR2 ISYDGTV (reference sequence). V shed 0 bases, J shed 5 bases, and the junction held 7 bases outside the gene matches. The CDR3 sequence is CALWEVLVDYKKLF. CDR3 bases: TGTGCCTTGTGGGAGGTGCTCGTGGATTATAAGAAACTCTTT.

This clone occurred a few times. The chain is built from TRGV3 and TRGJ1 or TRGJ2. This CDR3 is built from 12 residues. V lost 5 bases to trimming and J lost 6 bases; unmatched junction nucleotides: 7. Germline loops: CDR1 VTNTFY, CDR2 YDVSTARD (reference sequence). CDR3 nucleotide sequence: TGTGCCACCTGGGCCACGAGTTATAAGAAACTCTTT. Translating it yields CATWATSYKKLF.

Concerning this clone itself: The sample contains more than one DNA sequence encoding this CDR3. This sequence joins TRGV2 and TRGJP2. The length of the CDR3 is 15 residues. The V gene end was trimmed by 0 bases and the J gene end by 6 bases; junction bases not matched to a gene: 7. Germline V gene data show CDR1 as EGSNGY and CDR2 as YDSYNSKV. The CDR3 DNA is TGTGCCACCTGGGACGGGCGGGGAGGTGATTGGATCAAGACGTTT. It codes for CATWDGRGGDWIKTF.

The table lists this clone with a few counts. The chain joins TRGV3 to TRGJ1 or TRGJ2. Germline V gene data show CDR1 as VTNTFY and CDR2 as YDVSTARD (reference sequence). The CDR3 is 12 residues long. V lost 0 bases to trimming and J lost 10 bases; unmatched junction nucleotides: 6. The chain's CDR3 is CATWDRPSKKLF. CDR3 bases: TGTGCCACCTGGGACAGGCCGTCGAAGAAACTCTTT.